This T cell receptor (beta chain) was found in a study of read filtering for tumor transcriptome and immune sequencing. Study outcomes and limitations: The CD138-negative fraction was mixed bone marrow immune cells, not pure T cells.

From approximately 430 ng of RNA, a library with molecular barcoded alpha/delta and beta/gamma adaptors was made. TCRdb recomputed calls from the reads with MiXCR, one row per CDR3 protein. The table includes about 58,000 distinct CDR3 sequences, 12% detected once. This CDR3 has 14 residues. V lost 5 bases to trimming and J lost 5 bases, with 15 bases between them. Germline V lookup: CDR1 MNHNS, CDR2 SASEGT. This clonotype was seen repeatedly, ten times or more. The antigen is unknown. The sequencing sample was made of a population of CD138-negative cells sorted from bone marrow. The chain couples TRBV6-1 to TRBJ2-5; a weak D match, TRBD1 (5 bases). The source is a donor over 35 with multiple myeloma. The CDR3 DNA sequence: TGTGCCAGCAGTTTAGGAAGGGGTGCGGAGACCCAGTACTTC. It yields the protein CASSLGRGAETQYF.